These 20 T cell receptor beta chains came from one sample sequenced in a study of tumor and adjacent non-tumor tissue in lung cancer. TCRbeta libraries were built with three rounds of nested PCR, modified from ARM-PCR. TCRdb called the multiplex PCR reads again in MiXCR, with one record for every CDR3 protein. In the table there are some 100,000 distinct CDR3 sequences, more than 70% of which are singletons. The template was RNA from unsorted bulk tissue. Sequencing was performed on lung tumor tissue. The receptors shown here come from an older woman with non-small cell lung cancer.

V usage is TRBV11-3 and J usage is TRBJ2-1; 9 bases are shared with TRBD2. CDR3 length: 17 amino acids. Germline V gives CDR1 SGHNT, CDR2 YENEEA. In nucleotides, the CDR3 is TGTGTCAGAAGCTTAGAGTCGATTAGCGGGAGCCACAATGAGCAGTTCTTC. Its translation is CVRSLESISGSHNEQFF.

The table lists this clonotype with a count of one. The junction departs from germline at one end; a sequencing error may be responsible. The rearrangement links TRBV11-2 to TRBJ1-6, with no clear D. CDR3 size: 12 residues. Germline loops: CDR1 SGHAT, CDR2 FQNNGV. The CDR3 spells CATSLLNSPLHF. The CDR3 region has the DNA TGTGCCACCAGCTTATTGAATTCACCCCTCCACTTT.

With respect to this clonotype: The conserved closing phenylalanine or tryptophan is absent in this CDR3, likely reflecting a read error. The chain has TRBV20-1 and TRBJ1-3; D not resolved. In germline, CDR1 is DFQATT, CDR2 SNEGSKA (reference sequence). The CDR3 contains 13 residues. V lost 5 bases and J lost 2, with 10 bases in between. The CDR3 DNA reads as TGCAGTGCTTTAACAAAAACTGGAAACACCATATATTCT. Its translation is CSALTKTGNTIYS.

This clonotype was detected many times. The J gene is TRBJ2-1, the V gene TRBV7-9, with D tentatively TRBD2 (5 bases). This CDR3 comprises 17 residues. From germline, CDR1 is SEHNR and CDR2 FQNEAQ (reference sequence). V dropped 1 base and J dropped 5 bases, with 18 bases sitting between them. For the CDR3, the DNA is TGTGCCAGCAGCTTAGGGGTTGTGGGATCGGAGGACAATGAGCAGTTCTTC. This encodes CASSLGVVGSEDNEQFF. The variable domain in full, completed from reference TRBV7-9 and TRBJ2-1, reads DTGVSQNPRHKITKRGQNVTFRCDPISEHNRLYWYRQTLGQGPEFLTYFQNEAQLEKSRLLSDRFSAERPKGSFSTLEIQRTEQGDSAMYLCASSLGVVGSEDNEQFFGPGTRLTVL.

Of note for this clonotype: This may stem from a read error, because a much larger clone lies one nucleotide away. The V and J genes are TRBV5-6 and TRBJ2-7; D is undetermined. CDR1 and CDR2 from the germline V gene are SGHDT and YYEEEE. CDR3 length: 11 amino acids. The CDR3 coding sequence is TGTGTCAGCAGCTTTCTTGGCCGACAGTACTTC. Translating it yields CVSSFLGRQYF.

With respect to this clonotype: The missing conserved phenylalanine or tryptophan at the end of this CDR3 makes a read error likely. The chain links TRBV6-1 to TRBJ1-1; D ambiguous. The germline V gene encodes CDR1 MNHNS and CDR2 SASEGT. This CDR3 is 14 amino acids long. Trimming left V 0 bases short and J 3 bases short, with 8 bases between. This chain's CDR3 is CASSEALVDTEAFS. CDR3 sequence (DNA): TGTGCCAGCAGTGAAGCCCTGGTGGACACTGAAGCTTTCTCT.

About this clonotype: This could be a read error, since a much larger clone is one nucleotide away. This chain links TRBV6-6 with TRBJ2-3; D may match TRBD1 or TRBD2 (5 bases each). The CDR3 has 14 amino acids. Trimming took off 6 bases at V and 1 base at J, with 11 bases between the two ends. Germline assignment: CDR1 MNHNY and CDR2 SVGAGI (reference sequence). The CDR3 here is CASRLVGGTDTQYF. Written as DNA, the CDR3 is TGTGCCAGCAGACTAGTGGGGGGCACAGATACGCAGTATTTT.

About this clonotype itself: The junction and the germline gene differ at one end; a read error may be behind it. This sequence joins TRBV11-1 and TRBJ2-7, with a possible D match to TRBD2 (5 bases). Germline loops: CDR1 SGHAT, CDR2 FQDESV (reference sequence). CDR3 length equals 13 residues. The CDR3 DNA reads TGTGCCAGTAGCCGTGCGGACTCTTACGATCAGTACTTC. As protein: CASSRADSYDQYF.

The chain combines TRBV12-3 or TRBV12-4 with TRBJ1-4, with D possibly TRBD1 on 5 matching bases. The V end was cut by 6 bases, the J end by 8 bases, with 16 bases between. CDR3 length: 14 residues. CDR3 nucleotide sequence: TGTGCCAGCAGATCCTACGGGGCAAGGGAAAAACTGTTTTTT. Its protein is CASRSYGAREKLFF.

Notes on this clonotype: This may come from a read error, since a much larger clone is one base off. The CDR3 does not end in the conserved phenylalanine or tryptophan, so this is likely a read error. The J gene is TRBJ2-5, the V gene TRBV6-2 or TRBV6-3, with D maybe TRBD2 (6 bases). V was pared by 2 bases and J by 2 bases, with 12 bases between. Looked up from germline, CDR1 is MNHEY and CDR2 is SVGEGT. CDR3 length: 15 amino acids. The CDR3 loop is CASSYATGEQETQYI. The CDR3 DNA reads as TGTGCCAGCAGTTACGCGACGGGAGAACAAGAGACCCAGTACATC.

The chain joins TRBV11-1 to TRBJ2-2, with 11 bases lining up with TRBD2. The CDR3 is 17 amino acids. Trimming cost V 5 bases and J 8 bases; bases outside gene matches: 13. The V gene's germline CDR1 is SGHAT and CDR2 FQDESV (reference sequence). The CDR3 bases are TGTGCCAGCAGCCCGCAACTAGCGGGAGTATCCATTGGGGAGCTGTTTTTT. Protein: CASSPQLAGVSIGELFF.

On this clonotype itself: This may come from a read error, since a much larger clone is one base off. The CDR3 here is CASRGFEALRF. CDR3 sequence (DNA): TGTGCCAGCAGGGGGTTCGAGGCCCTCCGCTTT. The chain has TRBV6-2 or TRBV6-3 and TRBJ1-6; D gene ambiguous. Looked up from germline, CDR1 is MNHEY and CDR2 is SVGEGT. The CDR3 loop spans 11 amino acids.

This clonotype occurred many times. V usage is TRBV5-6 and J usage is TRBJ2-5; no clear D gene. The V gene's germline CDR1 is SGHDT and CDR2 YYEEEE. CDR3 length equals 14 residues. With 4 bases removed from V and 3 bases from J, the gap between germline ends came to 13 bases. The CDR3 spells CASSPTAAEETQYF. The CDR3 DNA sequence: TGTGCCAGCAGCCCCACTGCGGCCGAAGAGACCCAGTACTTC.

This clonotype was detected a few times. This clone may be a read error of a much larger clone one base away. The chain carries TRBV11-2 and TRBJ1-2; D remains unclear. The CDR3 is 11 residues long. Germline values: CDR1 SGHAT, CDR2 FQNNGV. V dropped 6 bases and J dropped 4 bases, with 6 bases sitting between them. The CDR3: CASSPGYGYTF. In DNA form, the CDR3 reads TGTGCCAGCAGTCCGGGCTATGGCTACACCTTC.

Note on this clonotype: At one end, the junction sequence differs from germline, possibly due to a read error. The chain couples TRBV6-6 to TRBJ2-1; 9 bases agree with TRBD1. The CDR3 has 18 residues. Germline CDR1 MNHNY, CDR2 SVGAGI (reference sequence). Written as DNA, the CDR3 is TGTGCCAGCAGTCACAGGGGGCTGGTCCGGGCGTCGTACAATGATCAGTTCTTC. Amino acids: CASSHRGLVRASYNDQFF.

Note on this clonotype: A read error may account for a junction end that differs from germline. Written as DNA, the CDR3 is TGTGCCAACAGTTTAGAGGACAGATATAATTCAACCCTCCACTTT. It yields the protein CANSLEDRYNSTLHF. The chain joins TRBV11-3 to TRBJ1-6; TRBD1 might be the D (6 bases). This CDR3 comprises 15 residues. Germline-derived CDR1 and CDR2 are SGHNT and YENEEA.

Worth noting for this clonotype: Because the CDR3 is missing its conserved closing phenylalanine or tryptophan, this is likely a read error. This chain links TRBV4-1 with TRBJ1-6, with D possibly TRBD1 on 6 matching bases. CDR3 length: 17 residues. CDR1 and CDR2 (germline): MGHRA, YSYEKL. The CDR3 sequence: CASSQEIPGAANSRLHS. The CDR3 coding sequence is TGCGCCAGCAGCCAAGAAATTCCGGGGGCGGCGAATTCACGCCTCCACTCT.

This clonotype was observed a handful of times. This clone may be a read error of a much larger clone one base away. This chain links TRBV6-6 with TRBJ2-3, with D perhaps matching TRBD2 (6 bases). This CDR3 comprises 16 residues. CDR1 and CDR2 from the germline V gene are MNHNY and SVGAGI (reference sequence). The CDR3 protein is CASSPPGVTSTDTRYF. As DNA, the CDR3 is TGTGCCAGCAGTCCCCCCGGAGTAACTAGCACAGATACGCGGTATTTT.

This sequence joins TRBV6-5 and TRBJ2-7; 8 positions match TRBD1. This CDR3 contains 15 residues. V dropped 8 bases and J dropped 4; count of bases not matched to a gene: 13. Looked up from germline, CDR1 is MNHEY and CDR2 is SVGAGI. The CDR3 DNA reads TGTGCCAGCGCTCCTGACCTCAACAGGGGGTACGAGCAGTACTTC. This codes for CASAPDLNRGYEQYF.

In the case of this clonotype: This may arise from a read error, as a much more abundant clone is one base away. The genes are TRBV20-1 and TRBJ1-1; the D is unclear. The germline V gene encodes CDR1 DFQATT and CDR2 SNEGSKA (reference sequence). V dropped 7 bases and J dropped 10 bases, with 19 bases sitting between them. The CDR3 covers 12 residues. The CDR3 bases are TGCAGTGTCCTCCCAACTTCCTGGGGAGCTTTCTTT. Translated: CSVLPTSWGAFF.